The entry below describes one T cell receptor beta chain. This CDR3 region has 16 residues. This record comes from a study of blood T cell repertoires in COVID-19. Measured with immunoSEQ multiplex PCR; TCRdb has only the in-frame clones, and not every one. Found here are fewer than 250,000 clones, 80% to 90% of them singletons; the top ten hold 3% to 4.5%. The receptor's source is a woman in her thirties or forties with acute COVID-19. The sample consisted of PBMCs or T cells enriched from blood (not recorded which). The gene calls are TRBV21-1 and TRBJ2-7; the tabulated D call, TRBD2, remains unverified against the DNA. TRBV21-1 is reported as a pseudogene. CDR3 bases: TGTGCCAGCAGCCGGCTGACTAGCGGGAGTTTCTACGAGCAGTACTTC. Amino acid sequence: CASSRLTSGSFYEQYF.